Shown below are 22 T cell receptor beta chains from a single sample sequenced in a study of T cell repertoires in ileal Crohn's disease. Profiled with immunoSEQ multiplex PCR; TCRdb holds only in-frame clones, not every one. Seen here are some 6,000 clones, approximately 80% observed once, and the top ten hold roughly 40%. The time point is: inflamed ileum from the surgical specimen. Sequencing was carried out using ileal tissue. Source of these receptors: an adult with Crohn's disease.

The gene calls are TRBV9 and TRBJ1-2, with 7 bases that match TRBD1. The junction had 4 bases not matched to a gene; V was cut back by 0 bases and J by 8 bases. CDR1 and CDR2 (germline): SGDLS, YYNGEE. The CDR3 extends over 13 amino acids. CDR3 loop: CASSVVGGSGYTF. CDR3 in DNA: TGTGCCAGCAGCGTAGTAGGGGGCAGCGGCTACACCTTC.

This chain joins TRBV7-6 and TRBJ2-7; 12 bases map to TRBD1. The germline gives CDR1 SGHVS, CDR2 FNYEAQ. Unmatched junction bases numbered 15, after V lost 1 base and J lost 5 bases. This CDR3 spans 19 amino acids. The CDR3 is CASSLGPGQGALVINEQYF. The CDR3 DNA follows: TGTGCCAGCAGCTTAGGCCCGGGACAGGGGGCGCTGGTGATAAACGAGCAGTACTTC.

The chain uses TRBV27 and TRBJ1-4; TRBD1 agrees at 8 bases. Germline CDR1 reads MNHEY; CDR2 reads SMNVEV (reference sequence). V gave up 6 bases and J gave up 8 bases; unmatched junction bases: 5. The CDR3 is made up of 13 amino acids. CDR3 in amino acids: CASRGQGAEKLFF. CDR3 DNA: TGTGCCAGCAGAGGGCAGGGGGCCGAAAAACTGTTTTTT.

Only a few counts were recorded for this clone. This rearrangement joins TRBV5-6 to TRBJ2-3; 12 bases align to TRBD2. V shed 3 bases, J shed 6 bases, and the junction held 8 bases outside the gene matches. Germline CDR1 and CDR2: SGHDT and YYEEEE. There are 16 residues in the CDR3. CDR3 nucleotides: TGTGCCAGCAGCTCAGGACTAGCGGGGCGCGGGGATACGCAGTATTTT. This encodes CASSSGLAGRGDTQYF.

In its sample, this clone was seen a few times. V and J are TRBV30 and TRBJ2-7; 10 bases match TRBD1. From germline, CDR1 is GTSNPN and CDR2 SVGIG (reference sequence). The CDR3 loop spans 14 amino acids. With V trimmed by 2 bases and J by 4 bases, 5 bases remained unmatched. Here the CDR3 DNA reads TGTGCCTGGAGTAAAGGGACAGGGGTATACGAGCAGTACTTC. Translating gives CAWSKGTGVYEQYF.

The V call is TRBV7-2, the J call TRBJ1-5; D ambiguous. V lost 1 base and J lost 5, with 6 bases in between. Germline V CDR1 and CDR2: SGHTA, FQGNSA. The CDR3 has 13 amino acids. The CDR3 sequence: CASSLVGHQPQHF. CDR3 sequence (DNA): TGTGCCAGCAGCTTAGTGGGCCATCAGCCCCAGCATTTT.

This sequence joins TRBV27 and TRBJ2-5; TRBD1 agrees at 9 bases. J lost 4 bases, V lost 6 bases, and 9 bases had no gene match. CDR3 length: 15 residues. Looked up from germline, CDR1 is MNHEY and CDR2 is SMNVEV (reference sequence). The CDR3 DNA sequence: TGTGCCAGCAGATCACAGGGGGCCGGATTAGAGACCCAGTACTTC. Translating gives CASRSQGAGLETQYF.

The chain combines TRBV6-1 with TRBJ2-7, with D uncertain. CDR1 and CDR2 (germline): MNHNS, SASEGT. V shed 6 bases and J shed 1 base, with 10 bases lying between them. This CDR3 spans 13 amino acids. The CDR3 sequence: CASRGPASYEQYF. The CDR3 DNA reads TGTGCCAGCAGGGGTCCAGCTTCCTACGAGCAGTACTTC.

The gene calls are TRBV7-9 and TRBJ1-5; 7 nucleotides align to TRBD1. Germline V gene sequence: CDR1 SEHNR, CDR2 FQNEAQ (reference sequence). V was pared by 3 bases and J by 2 bases, with 1 base of the junction left unmatched. The CDR3 contains 14 residues. The CDR3 region is CASSFGQGNQPQHF. In nucleotides, the CDR3 is TGTGCCAGCAGCTTCGGACAGGGCAATCAGCCCCAGCATTTT.

This rearrangement joins TRBV7-9 to TRBJ1-2; 7 bases are shared with TRBD1. This CDR3 has 15 amino acids. Per germline, CDR1 SEHNR and CDR2 FQNEAQ (reference sequence). V lost 5 bases to trimming and J lost 4 bases; unmatched junction nucleotides: 10. The CDR3 loop reads CASSKGQNPSYGYTF. DNA for the CDR3: TGTGCCAGCAGCAAGGGACAGAACCCAAGCTATGGCTACACCTTC.

The genes are TRBV11-3 and TRBJ1-1; the match to TRBD1 covers 8 bases. The V segment lost 6 bases and the J segment 4 bases; nucleotides outside the gene matches: 4. Per germline, CDR1 SGHNT and CDR2 YENEEA. The CDR3 loop spans 13 amino acids. CDR3 coding DNA: TGTGCCAGCAGTAATACAGGGGGCACTGAAGCTTTCTTT. Translated, it gives CASSNTGGTEAFF.

The chain is built from TRBV29-1 and TRBJ2-7; D uncertain. Germline-derived CDR1 and CDR2 are SQVTM and ANQGSEA. This CDR3 region has 14 residues. Trimming cost V 3 bases and J 1 base, with 13 bases left between them. This CDR3 reads CSVDVVGRSYEQYF. The CDR3 bases are TGCAGCGTTGATGTTGTCGGCCGATCCTACGAGCAGTACTTC.

The rearrangement links TRBV18 to TRBJ1-2; 8 nucleotides align to TRBD1. The CDR3 is 14 amino acids. V shed 3 bases, J shed 6 bases, and the junction held 6 bases outside the gene matches. Germline V gene data show CDR1 as KGHSH and CDR2 as LQKENI. In DNA, the CDR3 is TGTGCCAGCTCACCGGCAGGGGGCGCCCATGGCTACACCTTC. Amino acids: CASSPAGGAHGYTF. The full variable domain, in which reference TRBV18 and TRBJ1-2 provide the parts outside the CDR3, is NAGVMQNPRHLVRRRGQEARLRCSPMKGHSHVYWYRQLPEEGLKFMVYLQKENIIDESGMPKERFSAEFPKEGPSILRIQQVVRGDSAAYFCASSPAGGAHGYTFGSGTRLTVV.

This clone was counted between two and nine times. CDR3 sequence (DNA): TGCGCCAGCAGCTTGGCCGGGGGGTATAGCAATCAGCCCCAGCATTTT. Translating it yields CASSLAGGYSNQPQHF. This chain links TRBV5-1 with TRBJ1-5, with D perhaps matching TRBD1 (5 bases). Germline V gene sequence: CDR1 SGHRS, CDR2 YFSETQ. Trimming shortened V by 0 bases and J by 0 bases, and 10 bases separated the two germline ends. CDR3 length: 16 amino acids.

The V gene is TRBV7-2, the J gene TRBJ1-1; unclear D gene. The CDR3 loop spans 13 amino acids. The V gene's germline CDR1 is SGHTA and CDR2 FQGNSA. Trimming stripped 4 bases from V and 4 bases from J, with 10 bases between. CDR3 in amino acids: CASSSSGSTEAFF. The CDR3 bases are TGTGCCAGCAGCTCCAGTGGGAGCACTGAAGCTTTCTTT.

V usage is TRBV5-4 and J usage is TRBJ2-3, with 7 bases matching TRBD1. The germline V gene encodes CDR1 SGHNT and CDR2 YYREEE (reference sequence). The CDR3 runs to 14 residues. V trimming: 4 bases; J trimming: 4 bases; junction bases outside the gene matches: 6. The CDR3 here is CASSGDSGADTQYF. The CDR3 DNA is TGTGCCAGCAGCGGGGACAGTGGGGCAGATACGCAGTATTTT. Using reference TRBV5-4 and TRBJ2-3 for the parts outside the CDR3, the full variable domain is ETGVTQSPTHLIKTRGQQVTLRCSSQSGHNTVSWYQQALGQGPQFIFQYYREEENGRGNFPPRFSGLQFPNYSSELNVNALELDDSALYLCASSGDSGADTQYFGPGTRLTVL.

This chain joins TRBV2 and TRBJ1-6, with no clear D. This CDR3 has 11 amino acids. From germline, CDR1 is SNHLY and CDR2 FYNNEI. The V end was cut by 2 bases, the J end by 8 bases, with 1 base between. Here the CDR3 DNA reads TGTGCCAGCAGTGAATATTCACCCCTCCACTTT. Amino acid sequence: CASSEYSPLHF. Supplemented by reference TRBV2 and TRBJ1-6, the full variable domain reads EPEVTQTPSHQVTQMGQEVILRCVPISNHLYFYWYRQILGQKVEFLVSFYNNEISEKSEIFDDQFSVERPDGSNFTLKIRSTKLEDSAMYFCASSEYSPLHFGNGTRLTVT.

The genes are TRBV4-1 and TRBJ1-5; 7 bases are shared with TRBD1. Germline assignment: CDR1 MGHRA and CDR2 YSYEKL. V was clipped by 0 bases and J by 6 bases; unmatched bases: 5. The CDR3 spans 15 residues. CDR3 protein: CASSQERGLLQPQHF. The CDR3 DNA reads TGCGCCAGCAGCCAAGAAAGGGGGCTACTTCAGCCCCAGCATTTT.

The chain carries TRBV9 and TRBJ2-3; TRBD2 agrees at 10 bases. V trimming: 4 bases; J trimming: 1 base; junction bases outside the gene matches: 6. The V gene's germline CDR1 is SGDLS and CDR2 YYNGEE. CDR3 length: 16 residues. The CDR3 nucleotides are TGTGCCAGCAGCACGAGGACTAGCGGCCGCACAGATACGCAGTATTTT. It encodes CASSTRTSGRTDTQYF.

V and J are TRBV6-6 and TRBJ2-2; D may be TRBD2 (6 bases). V lost 0 bases and J lost 1, with 9 bases in between. The length of the CDR3 is 16 residues. Germline-derived CDR1 and CDR2 are MNHNY and SVGAGI (reference sequence). The chain's CDR3 is CASSYSGGLNTGELFF. Here the CDR3 DNA reads TGTGCCAGCAGTTACTCGGGGGGATTGAACACCGGGGAGCTGTTTTTT.

The V gene is TRBV7-3, the J gene TRBJ1-1; 7 bases fit TRBD1. V gave up 5 bases and J gave up 4 bases; unmatched junction bases: 4. This CDR3 has 13 amino acids. Germline CDR1 reads SGHTA; CDR2 reads FQGTGA. CDR3 loop: CASSTHRGTEAFF. The DNA for the CDR3 is TGTGCCAGCAGCACCCACAGGGGCACTGAAGCTTTCTTT.

The V and J genes are TRBV14 and TRBJ2-7; weak D call: TRBD2 (6 bases). Germline CDR1 reads SGHDN; CDR2 reads FVKESK. V was cut by 4 bases and J by 4 bases, with 14 bases left in between. The CDR3 runs to 14 residues. The DNA of the CDR3 is TGTGCCAGCAGCCTAGGGCGGGGAAAATACGAGCAGTACTTC. Protein: CASSLGRGKYEQYF.